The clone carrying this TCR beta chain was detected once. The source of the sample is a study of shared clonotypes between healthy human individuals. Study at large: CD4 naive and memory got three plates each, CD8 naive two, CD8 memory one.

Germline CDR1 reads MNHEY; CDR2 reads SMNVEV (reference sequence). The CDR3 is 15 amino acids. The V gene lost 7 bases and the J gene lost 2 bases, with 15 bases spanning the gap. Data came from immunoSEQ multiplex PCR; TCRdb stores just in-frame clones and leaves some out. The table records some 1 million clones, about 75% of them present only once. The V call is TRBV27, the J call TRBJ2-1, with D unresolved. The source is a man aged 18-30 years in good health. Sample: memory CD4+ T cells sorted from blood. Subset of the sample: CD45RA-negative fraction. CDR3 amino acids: CASTQSGRTYNEQFF. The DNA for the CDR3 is TGTGCCAGCACCCAATCGGGTCGAACCTACAATGAGCAGTTCTTC.